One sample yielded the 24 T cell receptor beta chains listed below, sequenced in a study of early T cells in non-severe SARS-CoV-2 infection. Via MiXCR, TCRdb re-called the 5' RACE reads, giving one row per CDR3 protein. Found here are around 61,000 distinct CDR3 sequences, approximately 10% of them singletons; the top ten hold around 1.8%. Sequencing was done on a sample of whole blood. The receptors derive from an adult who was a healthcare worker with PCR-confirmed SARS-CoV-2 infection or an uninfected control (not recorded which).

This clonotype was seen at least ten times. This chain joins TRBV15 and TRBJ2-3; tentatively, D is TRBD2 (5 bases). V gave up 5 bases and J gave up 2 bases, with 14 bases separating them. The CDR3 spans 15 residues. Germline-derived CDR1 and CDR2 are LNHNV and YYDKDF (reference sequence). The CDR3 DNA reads TGTGCCACCAGCCCCCGGGGTAGCTACACAGATACGCAGTATTTT. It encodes CATSPRGSYTDTQYF.

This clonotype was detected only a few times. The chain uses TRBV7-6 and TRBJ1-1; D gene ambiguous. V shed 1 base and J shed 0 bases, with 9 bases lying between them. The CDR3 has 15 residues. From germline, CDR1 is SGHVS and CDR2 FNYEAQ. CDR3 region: CASSLGTPLNTEAFF. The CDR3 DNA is TGTGCCAGCAGCTTAGGTACGCCTTTGAACACTGAAGCTTTCTTT.

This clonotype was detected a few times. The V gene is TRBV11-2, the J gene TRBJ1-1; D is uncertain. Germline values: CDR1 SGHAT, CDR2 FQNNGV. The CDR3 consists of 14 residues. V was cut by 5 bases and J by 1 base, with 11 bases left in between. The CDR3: CASSRNKGNTEAFF. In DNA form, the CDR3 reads TGTGCCAGCAGCAGGAATAAGGGGAACACTGAAGCTTTCTTT. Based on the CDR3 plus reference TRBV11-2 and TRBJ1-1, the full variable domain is EAGVAQSPRYKIIEKRQSVAFWCNPISGHATLYWYQQILGQGPKLLIQFQNNGVVDDSQLPKDRFSAERLKGVDSTLKIQPAKLEDSAVYLCASSRNKGNTEAFFGQGTRLTVV.

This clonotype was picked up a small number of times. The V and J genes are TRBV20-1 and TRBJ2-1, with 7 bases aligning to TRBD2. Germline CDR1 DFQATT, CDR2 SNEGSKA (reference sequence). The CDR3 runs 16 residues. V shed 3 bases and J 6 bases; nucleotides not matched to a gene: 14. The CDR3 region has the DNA TGCAGTGCTAGCCCCCCCTTGCGGGGGTTACTCAATGAGCAGTTCTTC. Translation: CSASPPLRGLLNEQFF.

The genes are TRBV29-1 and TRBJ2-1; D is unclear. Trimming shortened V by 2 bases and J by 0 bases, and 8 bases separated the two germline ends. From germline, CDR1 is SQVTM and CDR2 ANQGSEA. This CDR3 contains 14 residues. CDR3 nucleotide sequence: TGCAGCGTTGAAAGACAATCCTCCTACAATGAGCAGTTCTTC. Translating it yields CSVERQSSYNEQFF.

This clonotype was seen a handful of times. In DNA form, the CDR3 reads TGTGCCAGCAGCCTAACCGGACCCCCCGGGGAGCTGTTTTTT. Translating it yields CASSLTGPPGELFF. This sequence joins TRBV7-6 and TRBJ2-2; D ambiguous. The CDR3 runs to 14 residues. Trimming stripped 5 bases from V and 6 bases from J, with 13 bases between. In germline, CDR1 is SGHVS, CDR2 FNYEAQ.

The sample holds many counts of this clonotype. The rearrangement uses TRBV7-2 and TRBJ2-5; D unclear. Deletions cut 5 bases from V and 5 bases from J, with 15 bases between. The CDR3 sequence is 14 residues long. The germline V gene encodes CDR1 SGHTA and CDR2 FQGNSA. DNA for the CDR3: TGTGCCAGCAGCCTCTCGGACCGGGTGGAGACCCAGTACTTC. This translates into CASSLSDRVETQYF.

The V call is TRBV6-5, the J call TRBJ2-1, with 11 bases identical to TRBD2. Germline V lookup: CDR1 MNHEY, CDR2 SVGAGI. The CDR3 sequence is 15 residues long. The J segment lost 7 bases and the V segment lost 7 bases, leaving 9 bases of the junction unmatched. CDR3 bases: TGTGCCAGCACCGTTAGCGGGGGGGCGAGGAATGAGCAGTTCTTC. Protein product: CASTVSGGARNEQFF.

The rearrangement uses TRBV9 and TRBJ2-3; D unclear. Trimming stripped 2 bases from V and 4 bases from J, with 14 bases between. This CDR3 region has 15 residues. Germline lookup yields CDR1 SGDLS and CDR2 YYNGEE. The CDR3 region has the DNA TGTGCCAGCAGCGTTGATGCCGCCCAGGCAGATACGCAGTATTTT. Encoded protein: CASSVDAAQADTQYF.

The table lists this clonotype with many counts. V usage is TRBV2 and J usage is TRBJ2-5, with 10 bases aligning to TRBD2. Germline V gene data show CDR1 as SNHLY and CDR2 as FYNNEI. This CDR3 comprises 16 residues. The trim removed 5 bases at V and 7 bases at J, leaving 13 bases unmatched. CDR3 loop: CASSSGGAFGVWTQYF. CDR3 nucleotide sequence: TGTGCCAGCAGTAGCGGGGGGGCCTTTGGAGTGTGGACCCAGTACTTC.

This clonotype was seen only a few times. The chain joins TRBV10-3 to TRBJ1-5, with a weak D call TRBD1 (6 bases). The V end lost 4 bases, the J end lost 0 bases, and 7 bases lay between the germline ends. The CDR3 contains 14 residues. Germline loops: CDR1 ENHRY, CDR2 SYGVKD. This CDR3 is CAISAGVSNQPQHF. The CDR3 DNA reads TGTGCCATCAGTGCAGGGGTTAGCAATCAGCCCCAGCATTTT.

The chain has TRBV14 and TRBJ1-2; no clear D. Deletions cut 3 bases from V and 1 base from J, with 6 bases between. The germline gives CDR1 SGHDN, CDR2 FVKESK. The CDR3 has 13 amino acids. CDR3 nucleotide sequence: TGTGCCAGCAGCCAGTGGATTAACTATGGCTACACCTTC. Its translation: CASSQWINYGYTF.

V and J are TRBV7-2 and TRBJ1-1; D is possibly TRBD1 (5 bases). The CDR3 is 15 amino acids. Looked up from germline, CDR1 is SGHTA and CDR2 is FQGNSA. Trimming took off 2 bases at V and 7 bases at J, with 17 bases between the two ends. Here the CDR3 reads CASSLSPGTPNEAFF. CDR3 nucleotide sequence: TGTGCCAGCAGCTTATCCCCGGGGACCCCTAATGAAGCTTTCTTT.

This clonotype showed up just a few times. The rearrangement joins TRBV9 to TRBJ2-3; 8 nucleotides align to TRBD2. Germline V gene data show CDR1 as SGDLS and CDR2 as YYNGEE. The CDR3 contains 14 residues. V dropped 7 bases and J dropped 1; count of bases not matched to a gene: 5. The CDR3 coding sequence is TGTGCCAGCGGACGGCGGGGGGGCACAGATACGCAGTATTTT. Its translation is CASGRRGGTDTQYF.

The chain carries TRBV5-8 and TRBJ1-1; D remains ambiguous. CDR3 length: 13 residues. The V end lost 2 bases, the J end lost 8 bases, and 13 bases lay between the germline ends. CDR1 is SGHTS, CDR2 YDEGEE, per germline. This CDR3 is CASSFLGGMEAFF. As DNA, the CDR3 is TGTGCCAGCAGCTTTCTAGGCGGTATGGAAGCTTTCTTT.

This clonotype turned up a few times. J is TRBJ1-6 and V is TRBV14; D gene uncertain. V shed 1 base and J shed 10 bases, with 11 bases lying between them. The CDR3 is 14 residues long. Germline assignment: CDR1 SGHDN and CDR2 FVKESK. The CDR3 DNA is TGTGCCAGCAGCCAAGGGCTTACAAACTCACCCCTCCACTTT. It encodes CASSQGLTNSPLHF.

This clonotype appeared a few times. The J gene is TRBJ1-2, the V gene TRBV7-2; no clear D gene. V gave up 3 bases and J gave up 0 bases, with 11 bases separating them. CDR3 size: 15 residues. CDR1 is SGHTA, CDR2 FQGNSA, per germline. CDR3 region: CASSFWQPTNYGYTF. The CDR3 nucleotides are TGTGCCAGCAGCTTCTGGCAGCCCACTAACTATGGCTACACCTTC.

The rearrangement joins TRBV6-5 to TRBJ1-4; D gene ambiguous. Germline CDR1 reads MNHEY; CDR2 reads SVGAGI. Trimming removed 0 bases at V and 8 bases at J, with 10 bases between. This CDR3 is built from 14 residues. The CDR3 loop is CASSYSIQPEKLFF. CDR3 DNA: TGTGCCAGCAGTTACTCGATCCAGCCAGAAAAACTGTTTTTT.

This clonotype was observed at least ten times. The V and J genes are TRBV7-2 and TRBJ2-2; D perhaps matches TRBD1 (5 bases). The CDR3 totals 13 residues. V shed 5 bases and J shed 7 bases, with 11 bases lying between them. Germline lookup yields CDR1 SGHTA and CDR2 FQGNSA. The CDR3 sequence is CASSQTDSGELFF. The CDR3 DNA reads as TGTGCCAGCAGCCAGACCGACAGCGGGGAGCTGTTTTTT.

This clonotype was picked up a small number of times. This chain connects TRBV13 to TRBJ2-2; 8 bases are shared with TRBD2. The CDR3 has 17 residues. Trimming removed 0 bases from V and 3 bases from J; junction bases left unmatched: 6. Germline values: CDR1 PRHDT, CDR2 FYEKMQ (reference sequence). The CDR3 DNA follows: TGTGCCAGCAGCTTAGGCGCGGGGGGCTTGGACACCGGGGAGCTGTTTTTT. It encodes CASSLGAGGLDTGELFF.

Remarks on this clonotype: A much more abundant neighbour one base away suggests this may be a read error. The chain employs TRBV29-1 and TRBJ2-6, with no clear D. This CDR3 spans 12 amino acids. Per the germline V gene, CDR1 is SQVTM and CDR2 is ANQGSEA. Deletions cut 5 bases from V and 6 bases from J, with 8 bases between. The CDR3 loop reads CSVHQAANVLTF. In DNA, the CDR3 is TGCAGCGTTCATCAGGCGGCCAACGTCCTGACTTTC.

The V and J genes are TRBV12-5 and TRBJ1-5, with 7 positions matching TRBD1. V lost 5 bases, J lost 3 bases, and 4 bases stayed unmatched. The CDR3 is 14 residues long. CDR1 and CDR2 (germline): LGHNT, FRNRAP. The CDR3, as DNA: TGTGCTAGTGGTACGGGACAGCCCAATCAGCCCCAGCATTTT. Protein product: CASGTGQPNQPQHF.

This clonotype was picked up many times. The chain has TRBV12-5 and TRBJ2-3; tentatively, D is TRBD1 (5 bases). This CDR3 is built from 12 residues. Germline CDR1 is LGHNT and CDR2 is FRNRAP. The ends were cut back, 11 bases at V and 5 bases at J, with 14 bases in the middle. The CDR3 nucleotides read TGTGCTGGGAAGGGGATTGGAGATACGCAGTATTTT. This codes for CAGKGIGDTQYF. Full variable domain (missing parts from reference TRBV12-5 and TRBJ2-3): DARVTQTPRHKVTEMGQEVTMRCQPILGHNTVFWYRQTMMQGLELLAYFRNRAPLDDSGMPKDRFSAEMPDATLATLKIQPSEPRDSAVYFCAGKGIGDTQYFGPGTRLTVL.

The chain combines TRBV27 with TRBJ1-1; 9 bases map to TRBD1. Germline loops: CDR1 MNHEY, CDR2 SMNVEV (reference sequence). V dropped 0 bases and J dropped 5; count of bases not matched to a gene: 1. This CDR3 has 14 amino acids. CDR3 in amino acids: CASSLSTGGTEAFF. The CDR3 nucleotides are TGTGCCAGCAGTTTATCGACAGGGGGGACTGAAGCTTTCTTT.